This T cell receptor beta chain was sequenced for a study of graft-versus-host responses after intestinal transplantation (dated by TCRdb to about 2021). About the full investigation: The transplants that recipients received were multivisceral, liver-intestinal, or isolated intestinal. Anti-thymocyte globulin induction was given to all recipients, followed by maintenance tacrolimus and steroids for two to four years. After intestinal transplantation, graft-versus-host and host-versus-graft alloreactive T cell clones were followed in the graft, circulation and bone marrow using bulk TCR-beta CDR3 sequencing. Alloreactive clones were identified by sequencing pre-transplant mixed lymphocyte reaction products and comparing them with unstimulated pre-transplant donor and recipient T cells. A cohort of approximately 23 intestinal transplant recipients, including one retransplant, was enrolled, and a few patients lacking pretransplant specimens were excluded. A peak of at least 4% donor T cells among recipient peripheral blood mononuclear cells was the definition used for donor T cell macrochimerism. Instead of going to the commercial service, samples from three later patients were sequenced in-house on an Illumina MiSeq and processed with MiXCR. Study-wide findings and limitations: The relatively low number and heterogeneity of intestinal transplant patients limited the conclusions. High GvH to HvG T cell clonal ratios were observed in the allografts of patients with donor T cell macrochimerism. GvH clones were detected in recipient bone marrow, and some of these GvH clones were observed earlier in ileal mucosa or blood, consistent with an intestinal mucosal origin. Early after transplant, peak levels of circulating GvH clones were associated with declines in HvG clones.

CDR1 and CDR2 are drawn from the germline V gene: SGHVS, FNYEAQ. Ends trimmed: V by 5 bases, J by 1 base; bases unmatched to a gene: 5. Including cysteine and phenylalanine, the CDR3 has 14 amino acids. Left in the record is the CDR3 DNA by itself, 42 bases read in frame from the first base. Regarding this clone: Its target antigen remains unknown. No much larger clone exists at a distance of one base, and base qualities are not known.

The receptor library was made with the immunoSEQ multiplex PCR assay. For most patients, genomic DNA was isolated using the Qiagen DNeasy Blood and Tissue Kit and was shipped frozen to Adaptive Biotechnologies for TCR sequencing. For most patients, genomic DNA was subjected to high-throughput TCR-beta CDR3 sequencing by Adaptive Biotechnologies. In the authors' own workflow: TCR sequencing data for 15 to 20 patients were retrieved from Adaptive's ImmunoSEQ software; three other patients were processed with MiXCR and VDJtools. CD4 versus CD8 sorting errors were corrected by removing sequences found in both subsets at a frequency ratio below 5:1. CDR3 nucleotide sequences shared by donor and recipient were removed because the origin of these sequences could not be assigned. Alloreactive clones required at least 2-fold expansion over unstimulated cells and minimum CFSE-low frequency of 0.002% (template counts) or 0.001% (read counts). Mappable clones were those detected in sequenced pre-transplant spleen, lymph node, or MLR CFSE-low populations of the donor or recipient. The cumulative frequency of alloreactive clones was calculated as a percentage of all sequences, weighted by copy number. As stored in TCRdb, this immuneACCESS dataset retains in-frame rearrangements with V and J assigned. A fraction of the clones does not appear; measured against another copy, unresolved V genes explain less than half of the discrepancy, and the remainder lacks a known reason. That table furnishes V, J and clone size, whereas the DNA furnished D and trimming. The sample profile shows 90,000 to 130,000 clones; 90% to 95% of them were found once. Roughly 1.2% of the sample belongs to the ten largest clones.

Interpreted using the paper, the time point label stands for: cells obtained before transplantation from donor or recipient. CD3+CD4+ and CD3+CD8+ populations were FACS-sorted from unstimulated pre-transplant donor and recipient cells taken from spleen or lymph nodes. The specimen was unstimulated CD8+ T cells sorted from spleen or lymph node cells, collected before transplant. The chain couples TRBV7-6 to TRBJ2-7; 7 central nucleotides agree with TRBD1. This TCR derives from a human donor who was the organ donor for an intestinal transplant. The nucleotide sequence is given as TGTGCCAGCAGCCCCTGGGACAGTTCCTACGAGCAGTACTTC. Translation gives CASSPWDSSYEQYF. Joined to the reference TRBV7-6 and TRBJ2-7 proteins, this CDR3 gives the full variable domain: GAGVSQSPRYKVTKRGQDVALRCDPISGHVSLYWYRQALGQGPEFLTYFNYEAQQDKSGLPNDRFSAERPEGSISTLTIQRTEQRDSAMYRCASSPWDSSYEQYFGPGTRLTVT.